The clone carrying this T cell receptor (beta chain) was detected only a few times. The data stem from a study of T cells of healthy individuals. Via MiXCR, TCRdb re-called the 5' RACE reads, giving one row per CDR3 protein. Among 60,000 to 80,000 distinct CDR3 sequences listed, about 16% were seen once. The CDR3 loop spans 12 amino acids. Germline CDR1 reads LGHNT; CDR2 reads FRNRAP. The V end lost 7 bases, the J end lost 9 bases, and 13 bases lay between the germline ends. This TCR was recovered from a human donor in good health. This chain joins TRBV12-5 and TRBJ2-1, with D possibly matching TRBD2 (5 bases). The CDR3 DNA reads as TGTGCTAGTGAGCTTCTAGAGGGTGAGCAGTTCTTC. Its translation is CASELLEGEQFF.